The 20 T cell receptor beta chains reported below all come from one sample, sequenced in a study of blood T cell repertoires in COVID-19. Measured with immunoSEQ multiplex PCR; TCRdb has only the in-frame clones, and not every one. This sample carries over 350,000 clones, about nine tenths of them seen once, and the ten largest clones take 0.8% to 0.9%. Material for sequencing was PBMCs or T cells enriched from blood (not recorded which). The receptors were gathered from a middle-aged woman who had been exposed to COVID-19.

The chain recombines TRBV5-6 with TRBJ1-2; 8 bases align to TRBD1. V shed 0 bases, J shed 4 bases, and the junction held 8 bases outside the gene matches. The CDR3 spans 16 residues. Germline V gene sequence: CDR1 SGHDT, CDR2 YYEEEE. CDR3 sequence (DNA): TGTGCCAGCAGCTTGGCCCGGACAGGGACAAGCTATGGCTACACCTTC. Translating gives CASSLARTGTSYGYTF.

The CDR3 DNA is TGCGCCAGTAAACAGGTAGCTGGGGCCAACGTCCTGACTTTC. Amino acids: CASKQVAGANVLTF. The chain couples TRBV5-1 to TRBJ2-6; possibly TRBD1 for D (5 bases). Germline V lookup: CDR1 SGHRS, CDR2 YFSETQ. CDR3 size: 14 residues. V was pared by 8 bases and J by 2 bases, with 11 bases between.

The chain carries TRBV5-1 and TRBJ2-1, with D possibly TRBD2 on 6 matching bases. Per the germline V gene, CDR1 is SGHRS and CDR2 is YFSETQ. V lost 3 bases and J 6 bases, leaving 10 bases between the germline ends. This CDR3 region has 13 residues. In nucleotides, the CDR3 is TGCGCCAGCAGCTCCGGGACTCCCAATGAGCAGTTCTTC. This sequence encodes CASSSGTPNEQFF. Full variable domain (remainder filled in from reference TRBV5-1 and TRBJ2-1): KAGVTQTPRYLIKTRGQQVTLSCSPISGHRSVSWYQQTPGQGLQFLFEYFSETQRNKGNFPGRFSGRQFSNSRSEMNVSTLELGDSALYLCASSSGTPNEQFFGPGTRLTVL.

This clone was found a few times. The chain links TRBV6-5 to TRBJ1-1; D perhaps matches TRBD1 (6 bases). The germline CDR1 and CDR2 sequences are MNHEY and SVGAGI. This CDR3 is built from 14 residues. The ends were cut back, 6 bases at V and 3 bases at J, with 14 bases in the middle. CDR3 sequence reads: CASSLRGGYTEAFF. CDR3 coding DNA: TGTGCCAGCAGCCTCAGGGGTGGGTACACTGAAGCTTTCTTT.

V gene TRBV6-5 combines with J gene TRBJ1-6; the D gene is possibly TRBD1 (6 bases). Trimming removed 2 bases at V and 9 bases at J, with 8 bases between. The CDR3 extends over 13 amino acids. Germline loops: CDR1 MNHEY, CDR2 SVGAGI. CDR3 in amino acids: CASSYEGVSPLHF. CDR3 sequence (DNA): TGTGCCAGCAGTTACGAGGGGGTTTCACCCCTCCACTTT.

The rearrangement uses TRBV5-1 and TRBJ1-1; 7 bases agree with TRBD1. V lost 3 bases to trimming and J lost 7 bases; unmatched junction nucleotides: 12. This CDR3 has 15 residues. Germline CDR1 reads SGHRS; CDR2 reads YFSETQ. The CDR3 bases are TGCGCCAGCAGCTCGGCAGGGGGATTAACGGATGAAGCTTTCTTT. This gives the protein CASSSAGGLTDEAFF.

CDR3 nucleotides: TGTGCCACGAGCAACACAGGAAACACCGGGGAGCTGTTTTTT. Protein sequence: CATSNTGNTGELFF. The chain links TRBV18 to TRBJ2-2; possibly TRBD1 for D (5 bases). This CDR3 has 14 amino acids. V was pared by 10 bases and J by 2 bases, with 14 bases between. CDR1 and CDR2 (germline): KGHSH, LQKENI.

This chain links TRBV20-1 with TRBJ1-2; D possibly corresponds to TRBD1 (6 bases). The CDR3 loop spans 13 amino acids. Germline V lookup: CDR1 DFQATT, CDR2 SNEGSKA (reference sequence). Trimming pared 3 bases from V and 4 bases from J, leaving 12 bases between. The CDR3 nucleotides read TGCAGTGCTAGTAGGCAGGGGTTCTATGGCTACACCTTC. It is translated as CSASRQGFYGYTF.

V gene TRBV18 combines with J gene TRBJ2-2, with TRBD2 identical over 8 bases. V lost 1 base, J lost 6 bases, and 7 bases stayed unmatched. In germline, CDR1 is KGHSH, CDR2 LQKENI. The CDR3 has 16 amino acids. The CDR3 sequence: CASSPLAGTRPGELFF. The CDR3 DNA sequence: TGTGCCAGCTCACCACTAGCGGGGACCCGACCCGGGGAGCTGTTTTTT.

The V call is TRBV7-2, the J call TRBJ1-1; D remains unclear. V gave up 2 bases and J gave up 10 bases, with 11 bases separating them. There are 12 residues in the CDR3. Germline lookup yields CDR1 SGHTA and CDR2 FQGNSA. The DNA of the CDR3 is TGTGCCAGCAGCTTACTGCGAGCAGGAGCTTTCTTT. Translated: CASSLLRAGAFF.

The rearrangement joins TRBV30 to TRBJ1-5; D is perhaps TRBD1 (5 bases). The germline V and J ends were trimmed by 0 bases and 5 bases, with 17 bases remaining between them. CDR3 length: 16 residues. In germline, CDR1 is GTSNPN, CDR2 SVGIG (reference sequence). The CDR3 DNA reads as TGTGCCTGGAGTGTTTCCCCCAGGGTTCGCGATCAGCCCCAGCATTTT. Translation: CAWSVSPRVRDQPQHF.

The sample holds a few counts of this clone. This chain links TRBV7-9 with TRBJ1-1; the match to TRBD1 covers 8 bases. The CDR3 is 14 residues long. The V segment lost 5 bases and the J segment 4 bases; nucleotides outside the gene matches: 6. The germline CDR1 and CDR2 sequences are SEHNR and FQNEAQ (reference sequence). The CDR3 here is CASSPGQASTEAFF. The CDR3 nucleotides are TGTGCCAGCAGCCCGGGACAGGCGAGCACTGAAGCTTTCTTT.

V usage is TRBV6-2 or TRBV6-3 and J usage is TRBJ2-5, with D perhaps matching TRBD1 (5 bases). V shed 2 bases and J shed 2 bases, with 6 bases lying between them. This CDR3 is built from 13 residues. Germline V CDR1 and CDR2: MNHEY, SVGEGT. The CDR3 region is CASSYAGQETQYF. In nucleotides, the CDR3 is TGTGCCAGCAGTTACGCAGGGCAAGAGACCCAGTACTTC.

This clone was seen a single time. The chain couples TRBV5-1 to TRBJ1-4; D is uncertain. Trimming stripped 6 bases from V and 8 bases from J, with 14 bases between. Germline V gene sequence: CDR1 SGHRS, CDR2 YFSETQ. This CDR3 has 13 residues. The CDR3 protein is CASTWQNGEKLFF. In DNA form, the CDR3 reads TGCGCCAGCACTTGGCAGAACGGGGAAAAACTGTTTTTT.

The chain combines TRBV4-1 with TRBJ2-3; 8 positions agree with TRBD2. The germline V gene has CDR1 MGHRA and CDR2 YSYEKL. The CDR3 spans 15 residues. Trimming at V came to 4 bases and at J to 2 bases, leaving 5 bases not matched to a gene. In nucleotides, the CDR3 is TGCGCCAGCAGCCGCTCTAGCGGGTTCACAGATACGCAGTATTTT. This codes for CASSRSSGFTDTQYF.

This chain connects TRBV25-1 to TRBJ1-4, with D tentatively TRBD1 (5 bases). This CDR3 comprises 13 residues. Looked up from germline, CDR1 is MGHDK and CDR2 is SYGVNS. V was clipped by 2 bases and J by 8 bases, with 9 bases between them. CDR3 bases: TGTGCCAGCAGTGAACAGGGCTGGGAAAAACTGTTTTTT. It specifies CASSEQGWEKLFF.

The chain joins TRBV6-5 to TRBJ1-1, with D tentatively TRBD1 (6 bases). Germline V CDR1 and CDR2: MNHEY, SVGAGI. V lost 6 bases to trimming and J lost 4 bases, with 9 bases between them. This CDR3 contains 12 residues. The CDR3 nucleotides read TGTGCCAGCAGCAGGGGTGTCACTGAAGCTTTCTTT. It is translated as CASSRGVTEAFF.

Only one count was recorded for this clone. The V gene is TRBV15, the J gene TRBJ2-1; 10 nucleotides line up with TRBD2. The CDR3 extends over 16 amino acids. J lost 7 bases, V lost 5 bases, and 11 bases had no gene match. Germline V gene lookup returns CDR1 LNHNV and CDR2 YYDKDF (reference sequence). CDR3 sequence reads: CATSSRGSGRLNEQFF. The CDR3 DNA follows: TGTGCCACCAGCTCAAGAGGTAGCGGGAGGCTAAATGAGCAGTTCTTC.

CDR3 bases: TGTGCCAGTAGTGACAGGGGCGGACAGCCCCAGCATTTT. This gives the protein CASSDRGGQPQHF. V usage is TRBV19 and J usage is TRBJ1-5; 8 bases line up with TRBD1. The V gene end was trimmed by 5 bases and the J gene end by 7 bases; junction bases not matched to a gene: 4. The CDR3 is 13 residues long. Looked up from germline, CDR1 is LNHDA and CDR2 is SQIVND (reference sequence).

The count of this clone is one. V and J are TRBV9 and TRBJ1-5; 9 nucleotides agree with TRBD1. With V trimmed by 4 bases and J by 5 bases, 4 bases remained unmatched. Germline CDR1 reads SGDLS; CDR2 reads YYNGEE. This CDR3 has 14 residues. The CDR3 protein is CASSQTGGHQPQHF. CDR3 bases: TGTGCCAGCAGCCAGACAGGGGGTCATCAGCCCCAGCATTTT.